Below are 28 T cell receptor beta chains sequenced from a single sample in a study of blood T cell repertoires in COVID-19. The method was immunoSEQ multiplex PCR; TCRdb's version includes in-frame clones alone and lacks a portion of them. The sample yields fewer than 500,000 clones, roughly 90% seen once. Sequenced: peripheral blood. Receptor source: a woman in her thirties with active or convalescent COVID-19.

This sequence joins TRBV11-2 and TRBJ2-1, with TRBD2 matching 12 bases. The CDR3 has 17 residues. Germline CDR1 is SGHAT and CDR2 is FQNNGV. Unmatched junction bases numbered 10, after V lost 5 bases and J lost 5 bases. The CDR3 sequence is CASSLKMTSGGNNEQFF. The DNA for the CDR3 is TGTGCCAGCAGCCTCAAAATGACTAGCGGGGGAAACAATGAGCAGTTCTTC.

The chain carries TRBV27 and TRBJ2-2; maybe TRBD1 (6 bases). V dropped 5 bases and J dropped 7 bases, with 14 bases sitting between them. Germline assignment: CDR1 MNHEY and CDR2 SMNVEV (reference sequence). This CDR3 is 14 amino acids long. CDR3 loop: CASSRQQGVGELFF. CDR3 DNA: TGTGCCAGCAGTAGACAACAGGGAGTCGGGGAGCTGTTTTTT.

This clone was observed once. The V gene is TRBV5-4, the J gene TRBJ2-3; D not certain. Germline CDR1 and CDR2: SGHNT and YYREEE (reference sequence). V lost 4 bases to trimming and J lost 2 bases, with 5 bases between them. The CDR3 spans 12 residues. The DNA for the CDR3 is TGTGCCAGCAGCATTAACACAGATACGCAGTATTTT. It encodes CASSINTDTQYF.

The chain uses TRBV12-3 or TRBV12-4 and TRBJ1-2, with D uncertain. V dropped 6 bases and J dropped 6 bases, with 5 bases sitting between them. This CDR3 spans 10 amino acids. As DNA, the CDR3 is TGTGCCAGCAGGGGCCATGGCTACACCTTC. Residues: CASRGHGYTF.

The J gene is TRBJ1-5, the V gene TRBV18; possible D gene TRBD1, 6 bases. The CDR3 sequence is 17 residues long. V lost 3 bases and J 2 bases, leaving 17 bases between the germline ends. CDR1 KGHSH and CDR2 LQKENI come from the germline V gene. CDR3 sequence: CASSPSTGMAGNQPQHF. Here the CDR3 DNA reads TGTGCCAGCTCACCCTCTACAGGGATGGCGGGCAATCAGCCCCAGCATTTT.

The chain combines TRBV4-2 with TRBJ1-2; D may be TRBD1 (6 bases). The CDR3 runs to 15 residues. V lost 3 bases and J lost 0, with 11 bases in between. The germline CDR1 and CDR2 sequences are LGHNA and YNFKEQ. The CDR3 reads CASSHEQGSNYGYTF. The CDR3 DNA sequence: TGTGCCAGCAGCCATGAACAGGGTTCTAACTATGGCTACACCTTC.

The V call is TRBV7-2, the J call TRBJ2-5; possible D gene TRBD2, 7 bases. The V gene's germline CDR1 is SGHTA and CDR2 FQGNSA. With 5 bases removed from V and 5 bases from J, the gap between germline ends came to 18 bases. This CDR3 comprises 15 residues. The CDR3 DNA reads TGTGCCAGCAGCCCCCAAGCCGGGGGGCCGGAGACCCAGTACTTC. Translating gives CASSPQAGGPETQYF.

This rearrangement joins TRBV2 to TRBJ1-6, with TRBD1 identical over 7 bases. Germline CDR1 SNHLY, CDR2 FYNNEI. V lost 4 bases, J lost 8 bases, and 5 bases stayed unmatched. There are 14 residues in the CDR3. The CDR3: CASSGGTAYSPLHF. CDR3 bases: TGTGCCAGCAGTGGTGGGACAGCCTATTCACCCCTCCACTTT.

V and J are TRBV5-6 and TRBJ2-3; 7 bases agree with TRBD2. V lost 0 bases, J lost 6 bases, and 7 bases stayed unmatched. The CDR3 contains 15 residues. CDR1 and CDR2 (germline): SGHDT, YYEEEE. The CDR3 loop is CASSLDHGGSDTQYF. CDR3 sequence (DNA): TGTGCCAGCAGCTTGGATCACGGGGGGAGCGATACGCAGTATTTT. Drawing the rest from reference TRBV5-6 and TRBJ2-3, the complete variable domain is DAGVTQSPTHLIKTRGQQVTLRCSPKSGHDTVSWYQQALGQGPQFIFQYYEEEERQRGNFPDRFSGHQFPNYSSELNVNALLLGDSALYLCASSLDHGGSDTQYFGPGTRLTVL.

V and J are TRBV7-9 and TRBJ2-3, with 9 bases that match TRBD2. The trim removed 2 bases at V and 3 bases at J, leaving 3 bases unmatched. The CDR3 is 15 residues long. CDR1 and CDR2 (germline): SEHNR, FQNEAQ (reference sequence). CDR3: CASSLTAGGTDTQYF. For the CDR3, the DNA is TGTGCCAGCAGCTTAACAGCGGGAGGAACAGATACGCAGTATTTT.

The CDR3 is CASGLGTGRSYEQYF. The CDR3 DNA reads as TGTGCCAGCGGGTTAGGGACAGGGCGCTCCTACGAGCAGTACTTC. The chain has TRBV7-2 and TRBJ2-7, with 9 bases that match TRBD1. The V segment lost 8 bases and the J segment 0 bases; nucleotides outside the gene matches: 8. The germline CDR1 and CDR2 sequences are SGHTA and FQGNSA. The CDR3 is 15 amino acids.

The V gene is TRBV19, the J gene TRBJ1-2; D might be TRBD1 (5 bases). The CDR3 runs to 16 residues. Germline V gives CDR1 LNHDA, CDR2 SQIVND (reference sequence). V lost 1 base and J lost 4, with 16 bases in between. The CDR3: CASSIGTDRALYGYTF. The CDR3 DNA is TGTGCCAGTAGTATAGGCACCGACAGAGCGCTCTATGGCTACACCTTC. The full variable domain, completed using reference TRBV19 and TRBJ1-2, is DGGITQSPKYLFRKEGQNVTLSCEQNLNHDAMYWYRQDPGQGLRLIYYSQIVNDFQKGDIAEGYSVSREKKESFPLTVTSAQKNPTAFYLCASSIGTDRALYGYTFGSGTRLTVV.

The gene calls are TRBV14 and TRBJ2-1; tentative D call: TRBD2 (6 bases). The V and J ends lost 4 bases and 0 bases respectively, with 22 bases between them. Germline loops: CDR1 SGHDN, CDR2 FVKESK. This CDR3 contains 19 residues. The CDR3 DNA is TGTGCCAGCAGCCCTACCGTAGAGCGCGGGGAAAGCTCCTACAATGAGCAGTTCTTC. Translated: CASSPTVERGESSYNEQFF.

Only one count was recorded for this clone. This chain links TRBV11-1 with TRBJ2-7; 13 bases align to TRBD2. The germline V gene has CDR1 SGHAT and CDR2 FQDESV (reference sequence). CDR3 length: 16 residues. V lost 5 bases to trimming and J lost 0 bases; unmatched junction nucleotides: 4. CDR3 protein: CASSRGLAGSSYEQYF. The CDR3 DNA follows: TGTGCCAGCAGCCGGGGACTAGCGGGGAGCTCCTACGAGCAGTACTTC.

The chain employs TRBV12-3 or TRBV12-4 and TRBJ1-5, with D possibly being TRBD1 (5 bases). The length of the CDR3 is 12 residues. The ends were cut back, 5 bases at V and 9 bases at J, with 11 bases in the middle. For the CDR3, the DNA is TGTGCCAGCAGTGGGGGGGGAGGGCCCCAGCATTTT. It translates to CASSGGGGPQHF.

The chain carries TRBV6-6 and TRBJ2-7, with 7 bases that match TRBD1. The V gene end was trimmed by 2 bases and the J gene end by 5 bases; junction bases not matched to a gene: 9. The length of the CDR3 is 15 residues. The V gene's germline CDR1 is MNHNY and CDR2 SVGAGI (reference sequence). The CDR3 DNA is TGTGCCAGCAGTTACGGGGACAGTCTGTACCACGAGCAGTACTTC. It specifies CASSYGDSLYHEQYF.

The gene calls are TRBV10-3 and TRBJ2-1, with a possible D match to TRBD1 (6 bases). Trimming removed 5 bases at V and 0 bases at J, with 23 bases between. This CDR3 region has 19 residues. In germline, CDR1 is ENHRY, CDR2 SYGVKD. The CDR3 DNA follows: TGTGCCATCAGTCCTCGACAGGTTTCCGGGTCTACCTCCTACAATGAGCAGTTCTTC. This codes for CAISPRQVSGSTSYNEQFF.

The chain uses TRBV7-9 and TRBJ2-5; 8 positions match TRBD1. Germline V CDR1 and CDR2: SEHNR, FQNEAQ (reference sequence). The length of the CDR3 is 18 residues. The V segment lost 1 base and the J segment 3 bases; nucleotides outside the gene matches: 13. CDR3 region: CASSLGYRGSDGKETQYF. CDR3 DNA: TGTGCCAGCAGCTTAGGGTACAGGGGGTCGGATGGAAAAGAGACCCAGTACTTC.

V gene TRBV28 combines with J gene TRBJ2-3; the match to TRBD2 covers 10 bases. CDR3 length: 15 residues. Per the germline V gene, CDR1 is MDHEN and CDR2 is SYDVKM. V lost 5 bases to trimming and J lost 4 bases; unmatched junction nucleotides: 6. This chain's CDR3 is CASSPSGRAPDTQYF. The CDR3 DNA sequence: TGTGCCAGCAGTCCTAGCGGGAGAGCCCCAGATACGCAGTATTTT.

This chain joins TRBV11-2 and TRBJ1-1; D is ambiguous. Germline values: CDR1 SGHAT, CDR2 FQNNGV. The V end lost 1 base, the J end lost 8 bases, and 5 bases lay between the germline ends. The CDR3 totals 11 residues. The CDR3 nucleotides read TGTGCCAGCAGCTTAGTTGTAGAAGCTTTCTTT. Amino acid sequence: CASSLVVEAFF.

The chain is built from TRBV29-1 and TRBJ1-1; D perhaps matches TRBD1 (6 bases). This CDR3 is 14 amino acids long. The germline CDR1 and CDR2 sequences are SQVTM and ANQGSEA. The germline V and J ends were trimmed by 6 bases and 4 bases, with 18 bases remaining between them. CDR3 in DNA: TGCAGCGTAACCGTACAGGGATCCGGCACTGAAGCTTTCTTT. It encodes CSVTVQGSGTEAFF.

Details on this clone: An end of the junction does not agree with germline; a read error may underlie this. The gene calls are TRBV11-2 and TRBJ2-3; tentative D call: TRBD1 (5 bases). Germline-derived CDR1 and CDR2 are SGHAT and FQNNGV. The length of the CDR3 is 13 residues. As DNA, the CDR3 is TGTGTCAGCAGCTTAGAGTCCCTAGGGGCGCAGTATTTT. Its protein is CVSSLESLGAQYF. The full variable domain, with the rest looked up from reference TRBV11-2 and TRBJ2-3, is EAGVAQSPRYKIIEKRQSVAFWCNPISGHATLYWYQQILGQGPKLLIQFQNNGVVDDSQLPKDRFSAERLKGVDSTLKIQPAKLEDSAVYLCVSSLESLGAQYFGPGTRLTVL.

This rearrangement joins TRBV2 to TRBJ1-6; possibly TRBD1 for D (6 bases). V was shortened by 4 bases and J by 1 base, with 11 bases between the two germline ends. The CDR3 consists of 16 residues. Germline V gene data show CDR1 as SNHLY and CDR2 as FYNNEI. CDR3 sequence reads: CASSVFRGSYNSPLHF. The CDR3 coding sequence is TGTGCCAGCAGTGTCTTCAGGGGTTCCTATAATTCACCCCTCCACTTT.

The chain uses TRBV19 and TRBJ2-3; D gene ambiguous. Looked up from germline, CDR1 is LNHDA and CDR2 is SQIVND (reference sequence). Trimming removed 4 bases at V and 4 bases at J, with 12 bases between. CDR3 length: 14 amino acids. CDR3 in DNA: TGTGCCAGTAGTAACCGGTGGGCCGCAGATACGCAGTATTTT. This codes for CASSNRWAADTQYF.

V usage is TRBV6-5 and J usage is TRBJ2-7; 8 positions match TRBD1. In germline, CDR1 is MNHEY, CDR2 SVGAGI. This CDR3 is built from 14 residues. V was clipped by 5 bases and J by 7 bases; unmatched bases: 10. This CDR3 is CASSQQGGVREQYF. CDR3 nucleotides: TGTGCCAGCAGTCAACAGGGGGGAGTGAGGGAGCAGTACTTC.

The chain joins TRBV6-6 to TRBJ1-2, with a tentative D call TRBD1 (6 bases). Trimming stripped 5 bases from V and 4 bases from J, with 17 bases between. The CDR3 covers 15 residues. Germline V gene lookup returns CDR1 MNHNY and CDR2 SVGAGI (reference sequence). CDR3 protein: CASSPGQTPGYGYTF. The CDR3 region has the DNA TGTGCCAGCAGTCCCGGACAGACCCCGGGCTATGGCTACACCTTC.

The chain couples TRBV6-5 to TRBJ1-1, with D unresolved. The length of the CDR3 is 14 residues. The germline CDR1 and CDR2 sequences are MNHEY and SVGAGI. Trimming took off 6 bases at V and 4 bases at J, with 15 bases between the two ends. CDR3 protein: CASRAPARLTEAFF. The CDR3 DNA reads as TGTGCCAGCAGAGCCCCCGCCAGACTCACTGAAGCTTTCTTT.

The CDR3 loop reads CASSYGSGDYYGYTF. CDR3 nucleotides: TGTGCCAGCAGTTACGGATCGGGGGACTACTATGGCTACACCTTC. The chain couples TRBV6-5 to TRBJ1-2, with D perhaps TRBD1 (5 bases). Germline lookup yields CDR1 MNHEY and CDR2 SVGAGI. The CDR3 loop spans 15 amino acids. V gave up 2 bases and J gave up 3 bases, with 13 bases separating them.